Listed below are T cell receptor beta chains from one sample, sequenced in a study of control samples from healthy donors and cancer patients. Clones were sequenced by immunoSEQ multiplex PCR, and TCRdb holds only the in-frame ones, with some missing. The top ten clones hold 0.58% of a sample with about 130,000 clones, 85% to 95% of them seen once. The sequenced sample was PBMCs. Receptor source: an elderly man with head and neck cancer. Both conserved end residues are part of each CDR3. The order of the fields is V gene, D gene, J gene, clone size, CDR3 protein, CDR3 DNA. A D gene is named only where the DNA matches it firmly. Clone size is stated in some rows and not others, as once, few, many or a class when expanded.

TRBV19	-	TRBJ1-1	-	CASTPWTSRLGTEAFF	TGTGCCAGTACCCCTTGGACATCCCGATTAGGCACTGAAGCTTTCTTT
TRBV5-4	-	TRBJ1-4	-	CASSLKKGVYNEKLFF	TGTGCCAGCAGCTTGAAAAAGGGGGTCTATAATGAAAAACTGTTTTTT
TRBV5-1	TRBD2	TRBJ2-1	-	CASRLPTSGGDSVNEQFF	TGCGCCAGCAGACTTCCGACTAGCGGGGGGGATTCAGTGAATGAGCAGTTCTTC
TRBV2	TRBD2	TRBJ2-7	-	CASSDQGEGYEQYF	TGTGCCAGCAGTGATCAAGGGGAGGGCTACGAGCAGTACTTC
TRBV9	TRBD1	TRBJ2-7	few	CASSVGRSGGIYEQYF	TGTGCCAGCAGCGTAGGTCGTTCAGGGGGCATCTACGAGCAGTACTTC
TRBV7-6	-	TRBJ2-1	-	CASSHGFRGNEQFF	TGTGCCAGCAGCCATGGATTTAGGGGGAATGAGCAGTTCTTC
TRBV19	-	TRBJ2-1	once	CASSISPPYEQFF	TGTGCCAGTAGTATCTCCCCACCGTATGAGCAGTTCTTC
TRBV7-8	-	TRBJ1-5	-	CASSRDWSNQPQHF	TGTGCCAGCAGCCGAGACTGGAGCAATCAGCCCCAGCATTTT
TRBV12-3/TRBV12-4	-	TRBJ2-1	-	CASSNYRDNEQFF	TGTGCCAGCAGTAACTACAGGGACAATGAGCAGTTCTTC
TRBV7-9	-	TRBJ1-4	-	CASSAAGVRGVELFF	TGTGCCAGCAGCGCCGCGGGGGTAAGAGGTGTAGAACTGTTTTTT
TRBV12-3/TRBV12-4	TRBD1	TRBJ1-3	-	CASSSGQGTIYF	TGTGCCAGCAGTTCGGGACAGGGAACCATATATTTT
TRBV6-5	TRBD1	TRBJ2-7	-	CASLLPGQVTYEQYF	TGTGCCAGCCTTCTGCCGGGACAGGTGACCTACGAGCAGTACTTC
TRBV21-1	-	TRBJ1-2	-	CARYRDGYTF	TGTGCCAGATACAGGGATGGCTACACCTTC
TRBV2	-	TRBJ1-5	once	CASSVGRGPNNQPQHF	TGTGCCAGCAGTGTTGGCCGGGGCCCAAACAATCAGCCCCAGCATTTT